This T cell receptor beta chain was obtained from a study of T cell repertoires in cytomegalovirus infection. Overall study context: Through public TCR beta signatures, both CMV infection and matching HLA type were indicated. General study points: There were carriers of CMV plus the relevant HLA, and cumulative public TCR beta family frequency identified them. Clonotype analysis showed dominance of the ex vivo response by HLA-C-restricted CMV-specific TCR beta clonotypes.

The CDR3 spans 15 residues. Between the trimmed V and J ends, which lost 6 bases and 2 bases, there was a span of 16 bases. The germline gives CDR1 MNHEY, CDR2 SVGAGI. Turning to this clonotype: Its antigen is still unknown.

TCRdb reprocessed the reads with MiXCR, giving one entry per CDR3 protein. The profile covers under 850,000 distinct CDR3 sequences, with under 40% appearing a single time and 2.5% to 3% taken by the ten largest. Input material: PBMCs. The genes are TRBV6-5 and TRBJ2-5, with a possible D match to TRBD2 (6 bases). The clonotype was recovered from a human donor in good health (CMV status not recorded). Some clones in this sample may be carry-over from other donors' samples. CDR3 loop: CASSPGLTPQETQYF. CDR3 nucleotides: TGTGCCAGCAGCCCGGGACTGACCCCTCAAGAGACCCAGTACTTC.